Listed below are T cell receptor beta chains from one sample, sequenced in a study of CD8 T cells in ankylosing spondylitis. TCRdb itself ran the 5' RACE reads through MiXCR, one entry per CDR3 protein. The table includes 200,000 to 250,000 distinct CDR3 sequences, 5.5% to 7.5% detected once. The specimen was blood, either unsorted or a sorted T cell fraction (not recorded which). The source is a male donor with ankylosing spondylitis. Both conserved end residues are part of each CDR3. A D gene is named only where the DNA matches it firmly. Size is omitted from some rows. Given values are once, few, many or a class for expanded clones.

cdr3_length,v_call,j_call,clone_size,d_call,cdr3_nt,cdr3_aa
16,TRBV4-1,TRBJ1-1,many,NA,TGCGCCAGCAGCCAAGGCTCCGACAGGCTACCCGTTGAAGCTTTCTTT,CASSQGSDRLPVEAFF
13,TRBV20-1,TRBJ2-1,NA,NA,TGCAGTGCTAGCGGGACGGGATACAATGAGCAGTTCTTC,CSASGTGYNEQFF
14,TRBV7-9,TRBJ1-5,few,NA,TGTGCCAGCAGCGCGCCGGGACCCAATCAGCCCCAGCATTTT,CASSAPGPNQPQHF
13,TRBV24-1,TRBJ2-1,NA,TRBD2,TGTGCCACCAGGGCTAGCGGGTACAATGAGCAGTTCTTC,CATRASGYNEQFF
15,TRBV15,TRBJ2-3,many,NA,TGTGCCACCAGCAGAGGTAGCCTTAGCACAGATACGCAGTATTTT,CATSRGSLSTDTQYF
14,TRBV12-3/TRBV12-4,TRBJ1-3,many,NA,TGTGCCAGCAGGTTACAGGGATCGGGAAACACCATATATTTT,CASRLQGSGNTIYF
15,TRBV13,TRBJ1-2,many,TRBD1,TGTGCCAGCAGCTTAGGCGGACAGGACGCCTATGGCTACACCTTC,CASSLGGQDAYGYTF
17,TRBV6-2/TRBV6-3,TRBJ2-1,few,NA,TGTGCCAGCAGTTACGTGGCTGCGGGCCGCTCCTACAATGAGCAGTTCTTC,CASSYVAAGRSYNEQFF
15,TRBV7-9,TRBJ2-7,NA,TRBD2,TGTGCCAGCAGCCTGGGGGGTAGCGGGAGCTACGAGCAGTACTTC,CASSLGGSGSYEQYF
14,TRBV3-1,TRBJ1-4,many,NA,TGTGCCAGCAGCCTACAGGGAGGATATGAAAAACTGTTTTTT,CASSLQGGYEKLFF
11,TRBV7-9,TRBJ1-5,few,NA,TGTGCCAGCAGCTTAGGGGGTAAGGTGCATTTT,CASSLGGKVHF
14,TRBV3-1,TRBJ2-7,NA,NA,TGTGCCAGCAGCATACAGGGTGGGGACTACGAGCAGTACTTC,CASSIQGGDYEQYF
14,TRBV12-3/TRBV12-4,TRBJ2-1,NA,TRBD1,TGTGCCAGCAGTTCCCAGGGGGCACGGGATGAGCAGTTCTTC,CASSSQGARDEQFF
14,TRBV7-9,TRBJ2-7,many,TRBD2,TGTGCCAGCAGTCGAGCGGGGCCCTCCTACGAGCAGTACTTC,CASSRAGPSYEQYF
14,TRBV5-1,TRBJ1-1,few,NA,TGCGCCAGCCACTCGGACAGCCTGAACACTGAAGCTTTCTTT,CASHSDSLNTEAFF
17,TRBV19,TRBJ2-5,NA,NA,TGTGCCAGTAGTATAGAGAGGGGGGAGGACTCCCAAGAGACCCAGTACTTC,CASSIERGEDSQETQYF
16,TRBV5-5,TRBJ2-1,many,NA,TGTGCCAGCAGCTTCTTTGGCGGGATCTCCTACAATGAGCAGTTCTTC,CASSFFGGISYNEQFF
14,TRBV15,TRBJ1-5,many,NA,TGTGCCACCGGGGGGGGTTTTAGCAATCAGCCCCAGCATTTT,CATGGGFSNQPQHF
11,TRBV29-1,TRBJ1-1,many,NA,TGCAGCGGCCACAGGAACACTGAAGCTTTCTTT,CSGHRNTEAFF
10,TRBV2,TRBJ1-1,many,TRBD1,TGTGCCAGTACAGGGGAGCGTGCTTTCTTT,CASTGERAFF
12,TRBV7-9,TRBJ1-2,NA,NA,TGTGCCAGCAGCCTGCTGTCCCATGGCTACACCTTC,CASSLLSHGYTF
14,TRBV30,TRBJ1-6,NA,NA,TGTGCCTGGAGTCCTGGGCAGGGGAATTCACCCCTCCACTTT,CAWSPGQGNSPLHF
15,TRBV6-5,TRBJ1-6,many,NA,TGTGCCAGCAGTTACACGGGCGGTCTAGGGTCACCCCTCCACTTT,CASSYTGGLGSPLHF
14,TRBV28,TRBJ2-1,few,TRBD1,TGTGCCAGCGGCCGACAGGGCCTGAGGGATGAGCAGTTCTTC,CASGRQGLRDEQFF
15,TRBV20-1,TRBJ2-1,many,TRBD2,TGCAGTGCTAGAGATACCCAGCGGGGATACAATGAGCAGTTCTTC,CSARDTQRGYNEQFF
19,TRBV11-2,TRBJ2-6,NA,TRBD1,TGTGCCAGCAGCGTCCCTCTTGGGACAGGGTTAGCTGGGGCCAACGTCCTGACTTTC,CASSVPLGTGLAGANVLTF
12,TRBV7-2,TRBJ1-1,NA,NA,TGTGCCAGCAGCTTAGGGAGGAAGTGGGCTTTCTTT,CASSLGRKWAFF
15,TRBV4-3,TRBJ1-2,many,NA,TGCGCCAGCAGCCAAGGCGGCAGGGAGTCCGGTGGCTACACCTTC,CASSQGGRESGGYTF
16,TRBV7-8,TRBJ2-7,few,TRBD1,TGTGCCAGCAGCCTGGGAGTGGGACAGCTCCTCGGGGAGCAGTACTTC,CASSLGVGQLLGEQYF
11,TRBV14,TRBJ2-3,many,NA,TGTGCCAGCAGTTACGGGAGTAGGCAGTATTTT,CASSYGSRQYF
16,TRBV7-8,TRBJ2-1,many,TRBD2,TGTGCCAGCAGCTTAGAACGAGCGGGAGGGCCGAATGAGCAGTTCTTC,CASSLERAGGPNEQFF
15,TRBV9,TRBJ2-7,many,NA,TGTGCCAGCAGTGGCCGGGACGGAGACGCCTACGAGCAGTACTTC,CASSGRDGDAYEQYF
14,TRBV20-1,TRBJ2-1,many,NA,TGCAGTGCTAGGGACGGGGGAGTCTACAATGAGCAGTTCTTC,CSARDGGVYNEQFF
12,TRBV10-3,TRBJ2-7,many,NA,TGTGCCATCGGTACAGGGATCTACGAGCAGTACTTC,CAIGTGIYEQYF
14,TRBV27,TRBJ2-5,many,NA,TGTGCCAGCAGTTCCCAGGGTTGGCGGGAGACCCAGTACTTC,CASSSQGWRETQYF
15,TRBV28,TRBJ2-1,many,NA,TGTGCCAGCTACCCCCGGGGCGGGGCCCCGGATGAGCAGTTCTTC,CASYPRGGAPDEQFF
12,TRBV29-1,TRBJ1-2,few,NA,TGCAGCGTTGAACGGGACAAGGATGGCTACACCTTC,CSVERDKDGYTF
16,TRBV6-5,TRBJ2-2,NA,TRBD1,TGTGCCAGCAGTTCGACAGGGGGCTGGAACCCCGGGGAGCTGTTTTTT,CASSSTGGWNPGELFF
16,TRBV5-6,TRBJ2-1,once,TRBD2,TGTGCCAGCAGCCCCGGGCAGTGGGAGGGCCCTCATGAGCAGTTCTTC,CASSPGQWEGPHEQFF
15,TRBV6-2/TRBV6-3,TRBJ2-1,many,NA,TGTGCCAGCAGTTGGACGGGATTATCGGGGAATGAGCAGTTCTTC,CASSWTGLSGNEQFF
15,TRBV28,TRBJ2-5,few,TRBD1,TGTGCCAGCAGCCTGCCGGGACAGAGGTTGGAGACCCAGTACTTC,CASSLPGQRLETQYF
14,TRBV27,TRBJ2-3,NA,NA,TGTGCCAGCCTGGGAGCCAGTCTCACAGATACGCAGTATTTT,CASLGASLTDTQYF
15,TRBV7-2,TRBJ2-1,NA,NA,TGTGCCAGCAGCTTATGGCGGGCGCGGGCCTATGAGCAGTTCTTC,CASSLWRARAYEQFF
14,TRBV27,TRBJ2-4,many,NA,TGTGCCAGCAGCCAACAGGGGAGGCAAAACATTCAGTACTTC,CASSQQGRQNIQYF
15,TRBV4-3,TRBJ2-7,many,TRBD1,TGCGCCAGCAGTTCCGGGACAGGGGTATCCTACGAGCAGTACTTC,CASSSGTGVSYEQYF